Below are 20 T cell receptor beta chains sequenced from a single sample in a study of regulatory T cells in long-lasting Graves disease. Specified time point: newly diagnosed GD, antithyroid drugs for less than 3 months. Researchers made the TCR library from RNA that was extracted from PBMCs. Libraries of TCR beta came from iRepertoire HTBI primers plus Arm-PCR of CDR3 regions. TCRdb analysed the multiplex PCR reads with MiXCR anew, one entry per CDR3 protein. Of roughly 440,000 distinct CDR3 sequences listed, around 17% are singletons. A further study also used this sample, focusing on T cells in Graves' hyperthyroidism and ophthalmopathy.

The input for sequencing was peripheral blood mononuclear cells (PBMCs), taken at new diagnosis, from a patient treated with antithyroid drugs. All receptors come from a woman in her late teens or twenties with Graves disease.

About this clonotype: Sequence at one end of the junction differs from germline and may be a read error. The CDR3 sequence: CARSVTDTQYF. The DNA for the CDR3 is TGTGCCCGGAGTGTCACAGATACGCAGTATTTT. This sequence joins TRBV30 and TRBJ2-3; no clear D. Germline V gene data show CDR1 as GTSNPN and CDR2 as SVGIG (reference sequence). This CDR3 region has 11 residues.

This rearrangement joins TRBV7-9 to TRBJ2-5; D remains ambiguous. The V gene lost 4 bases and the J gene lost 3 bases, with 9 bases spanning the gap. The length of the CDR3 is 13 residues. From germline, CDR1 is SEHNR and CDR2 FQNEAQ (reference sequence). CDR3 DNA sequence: TGTGCCAGCAGCTCATTATCAGAAGAGACCCAGTACTTC. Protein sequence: CASSSLSEETQYF.

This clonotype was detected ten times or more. The CDR3 reads CSARDKGLTLGSYNEQFF. CDR3 nucleotides: TGCAGTGCTAGAGATAAAGGACTAACTCTCGGCTCCTACAATGAGCAGTTCTTC. This chain uses TRBV20-1 with TRBJ2-1, with a tentative D call TRBD2 (6 bases). Trimming cost V 0 bases and J 0 bases, with 18 bases left between them. The CDR3 has 18 residues. Germline V gene data show CDR1 as DFQATT and CDR2 as SNEGSKA (reference sequence).

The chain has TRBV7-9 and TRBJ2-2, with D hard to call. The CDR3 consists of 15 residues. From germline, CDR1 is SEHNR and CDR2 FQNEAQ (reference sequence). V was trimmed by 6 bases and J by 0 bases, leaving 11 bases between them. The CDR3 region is CASSGWTANTGELFF. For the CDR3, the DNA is TGTGCCAGCAGTGGGTGGACGGCGAACACCGGGGAGCTGTTTTTT.

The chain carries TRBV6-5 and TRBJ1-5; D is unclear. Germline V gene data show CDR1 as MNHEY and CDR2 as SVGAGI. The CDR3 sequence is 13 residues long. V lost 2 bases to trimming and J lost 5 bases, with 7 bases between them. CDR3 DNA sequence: TGTGCCAGCAGTTACAGTGGCTATCAGCCCCAGCATTTT. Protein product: CASSYSGYQPQHF.

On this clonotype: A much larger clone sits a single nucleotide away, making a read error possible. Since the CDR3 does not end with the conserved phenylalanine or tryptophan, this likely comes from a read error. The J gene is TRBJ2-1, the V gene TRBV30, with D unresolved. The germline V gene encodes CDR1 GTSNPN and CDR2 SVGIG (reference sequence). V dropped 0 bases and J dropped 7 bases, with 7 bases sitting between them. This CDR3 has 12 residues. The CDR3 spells CAWSVYGNEQFS. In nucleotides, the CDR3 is TGTGCCTGGAGTGTATACGGGAATGAGCAGTTCTCC.

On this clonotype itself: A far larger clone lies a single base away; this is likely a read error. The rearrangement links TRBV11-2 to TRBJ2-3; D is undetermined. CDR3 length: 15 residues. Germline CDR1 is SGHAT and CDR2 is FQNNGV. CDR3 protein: CDSSDAIPGTDTQYF. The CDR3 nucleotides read TGTGACAGCAGTGACGCGATTCCGGGCACAGATACGCAGTATTTT.

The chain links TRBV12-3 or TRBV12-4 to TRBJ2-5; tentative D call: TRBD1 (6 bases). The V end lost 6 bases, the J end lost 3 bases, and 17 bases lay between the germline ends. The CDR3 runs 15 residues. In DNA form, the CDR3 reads TGTGCCAGCAGGGGCCCGGGACAAATCAAAGAGACCCAGTACTTC. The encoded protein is CASRGPGQIKETQYF.

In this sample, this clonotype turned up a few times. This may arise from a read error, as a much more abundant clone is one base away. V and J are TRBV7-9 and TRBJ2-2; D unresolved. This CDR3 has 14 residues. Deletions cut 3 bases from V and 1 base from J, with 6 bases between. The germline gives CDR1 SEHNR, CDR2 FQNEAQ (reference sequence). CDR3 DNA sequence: TGTGCCAGCAGCTTTGGGGTGAACACCGGGGAGCTGTTTTTT. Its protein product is CASSFGVNTGELFF.

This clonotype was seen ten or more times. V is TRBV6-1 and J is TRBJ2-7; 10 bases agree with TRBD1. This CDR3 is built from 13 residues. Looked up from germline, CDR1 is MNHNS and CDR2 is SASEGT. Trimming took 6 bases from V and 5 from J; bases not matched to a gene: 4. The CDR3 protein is CASRTGGIHEQYF. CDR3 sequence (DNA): TGTGCCAGCAGGACAGGGGGCATCCACGAGCAGTACTTC.

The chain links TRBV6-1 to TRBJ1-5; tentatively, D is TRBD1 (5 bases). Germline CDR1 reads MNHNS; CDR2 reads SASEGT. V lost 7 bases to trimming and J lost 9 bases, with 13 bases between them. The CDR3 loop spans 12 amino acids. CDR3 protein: CASTEGVRPQHF. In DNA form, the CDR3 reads TGTGCCAGCACCGAAGGGGTCAGGCCCCAGCATTTT.

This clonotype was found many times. The CDR3 sequence: CASSQTGAGANVLTF. DNA for the CDR3: TGTGCCAGCAGTCAGACAGGGGCTGGGGCCAACGTCCTGACTTTC. V usage is TRBV12-3 or TRBV12-4 and J usage is TRBJ2-6; 8 nucleotides match TRBD1. V lost 5 bases and J lost 2; bases outside the gene matches: 2. There are 15 residues in the CDR3.

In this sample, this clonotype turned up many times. CDR3 coding DNA: TGTGCCAGCAGCATAGGACGGGGAGATACGCAGTATTTT. This codes for CASSIGRGDTQYF. The chain carries TRBV11-2 and TRBJ2-3; maybe TRBD2 (5 bases). The CDR3 covers 13 residues. Trimming left V 5 bases short and J 5 bases short, with 11 bases between. Germline V CDR1 and CDR2: SGHAT, FQNNGV.

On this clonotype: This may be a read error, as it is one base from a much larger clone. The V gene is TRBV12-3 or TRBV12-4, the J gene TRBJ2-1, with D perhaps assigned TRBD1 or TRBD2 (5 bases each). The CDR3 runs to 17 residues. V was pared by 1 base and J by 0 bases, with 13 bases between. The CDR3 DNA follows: TGTGCCAGCAGTTTAGGGGGGAACCCTCGCTCCTACAATGAGCAGTTCTTC. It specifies CASSLGGNPRSYNEQFF.

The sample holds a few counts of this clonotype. CDR3 nucleotide sequence: TGTGCCAGTACCGGAGGTCCGGGGCCTCGGGAGACCCAGTACTTC. Its translation is CASTGGPGPRETQYF. The V gene is TRBV19, the J gene TRBJ2-5, with D perhaps being TRBD1 or TRBD2 (5 bases each). Trimming removed 7 bases at V and 5 bases at J, with 20 bases between. There are 15 residues in the CDR3. Germline loops: CDR1 LNHDA, CDR2 SQIVND (reference sequence).

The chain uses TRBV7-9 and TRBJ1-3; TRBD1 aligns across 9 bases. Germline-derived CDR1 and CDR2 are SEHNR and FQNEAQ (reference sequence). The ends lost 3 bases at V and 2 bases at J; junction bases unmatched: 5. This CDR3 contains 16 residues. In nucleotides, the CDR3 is TGTGCCAGCAGCTTGGTTACAGGGGGCGCTGGAAACACCATATATTTT. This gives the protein CASSLVTGGAGNTIYF.

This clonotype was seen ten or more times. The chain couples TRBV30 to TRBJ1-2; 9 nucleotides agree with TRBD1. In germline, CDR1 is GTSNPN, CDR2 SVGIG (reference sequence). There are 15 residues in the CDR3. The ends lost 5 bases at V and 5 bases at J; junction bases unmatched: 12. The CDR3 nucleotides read TGTGCCTGGGCTACCGGGACAGGGTTTCGGTATGGCTACACCTTC. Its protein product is CAWATGTGFRYGYTF.

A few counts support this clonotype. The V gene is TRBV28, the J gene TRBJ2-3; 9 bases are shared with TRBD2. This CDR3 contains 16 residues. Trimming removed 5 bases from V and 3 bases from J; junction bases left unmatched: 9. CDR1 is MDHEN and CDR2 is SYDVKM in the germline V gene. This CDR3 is CASSIIAGAGTDTQYF. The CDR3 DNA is TGTGCCAGCAGTATTATAGCGGGAGCGGGAACAGATACGCAGTATTTT.

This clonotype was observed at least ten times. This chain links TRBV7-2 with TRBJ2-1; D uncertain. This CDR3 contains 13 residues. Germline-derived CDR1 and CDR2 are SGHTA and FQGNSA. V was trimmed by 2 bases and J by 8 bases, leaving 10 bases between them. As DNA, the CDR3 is TGTGCCAGCAGCTTATTTGGGGTGGATGAGCAGTTCTTC. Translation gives CASSLFGVDEQFF.

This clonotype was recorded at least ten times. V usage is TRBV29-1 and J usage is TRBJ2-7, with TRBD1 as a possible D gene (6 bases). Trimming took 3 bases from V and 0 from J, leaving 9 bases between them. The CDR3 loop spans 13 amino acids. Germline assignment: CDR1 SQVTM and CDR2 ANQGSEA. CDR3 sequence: CSVDVDSSYEQYF. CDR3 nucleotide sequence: TGCAGCGTTGATGTGGACAGCTCCTACGAGCAGTACTTC.